The T cell receptor beta chain under discussion was sequenced for a study of blood T cell repertoires in COVID-19. On the study more broadly: Samples came from the United States, Italy and Spain, spanning acute and convalescent COVID-19. Sources were T cells, B-cell-depleted T cells, or PBMCs; the material itself was cDNA or gDNA.

Trimming cost V 7 bases and J 7 bases; bases outside gene matches: 6. CDR3 length equals 12 residues. Germline CDR1 reads LNHDA; CDR2 reads SQIVND (reference sequence). This clone was detected only once. Original data processing: Reference gene primer amplification yielded estimated nucleated cell counts. Clones were sequenced by immunoSEQ multiplex PCR, and TCRdb holds only the in-frame ones, with some missing. The V and J calls and clone size were taken over from that table, and D and trimming were inferred from the DNA. The sample holds approximately 100,000 clones, 80% to 90% seen once. Sequencing was carried out using peripheral blood. The chain joins TRBV19 to TRBJ1-2, with 7 bases identical to TRBD1. This sequence originates from a human donor in a cohort sampled during active COVID-19. The CDR3 DNA reads as TGTGCCAGTACGGACAGGTCGGGTGGCTACACCTTC. It yields the protein CASTDRSGGYTF.